This paragraph reports one T cell receptor (beta chain). Source study methods: Reference gene primer amplification gave estimated nucleated cell counts. Only in-frame clones appear in the TCRdb table, and some are missing; sequencing was by immunoSEQ multiplex PCR. The DNA gave D and trimming, while V, J and clone size come from that table. The sample has hundreds of thousands of clones, more than 80% seen once; the top ten hold 7.5%. These data originate in a study of blood T cell repertoires in COVID-19. As for the study in general: Samples came from the United States, Italy and Spain, spanning acute and convalescent COVID-19.

Seattle participants joined during active infection and were tracked over time. This receptor was identified in a woman older than 75 with COVID-19, enrolled during active disease. Sample: peripheral blood.

For the CDR3, the DNA is TGCGCCAGCAGCCTCCCCGGGACTCGAACAGATACGCAGTATTTT. Residues: CASSLPGTRTDTQYF. The chain couples TRBV5-1 to TRBJ2-3, with D maybe TRBD2 (6 bases). V lost 4 bases to trimming and J lost 3 bases, with 15 bases between them. CDR3 length equals 15 residues. Germline lookup yields CDR1 SGHRS and CDR2 YFSETQ. Complete variable domain (other parts from reference TRBV5-1 and TRBJ2-3): KAGVTQTPRYLIKTRGQQVTLSCSPISGHRSVSWYQQTPGQGLQFLFEYFSETQRNKGNFPGRFSGRQFSNSRSEMNVSTLELGDSALYLCASSLPGTRTDTQYFGPGTRLTVL.